The 25 T cell receptor beta chains presented below share a single source sample, sequenced in a study of blood T cell repertoires in COVID-19. This table comes from immunoSEQ multiplex PCR, and its TCRdb copy is limited to in-frame clones, with some not included. In the table there are approximately 150,000 clones, 80% to 90% of which are singletons. The sequencing input was peripheral blood. These receptor sequences come from a man between 18 and 35 years old with COVID-19, enrolled during active disease.

This chain connects TRBV18 to TRBJ2-1, with 9 nucleotides matching TRBD1. Germline V gene lookup returns CDR1 KGHSH and CDR2 LQKENI. This CDR3 comprises 16 residues. Germline trimming cut 2 bases from V and 5 bases from J; bases unmatched to any gene: 7. The CDR3 loop is CASSPIMGTGHNEQFF. The CDR3 coding sequence is TGTGCCAGCTCACCAATCATGGGGACAGGGCACAATGAGCAGTTCTTC.

The rearrangement uses TRBV13 and TRBJ1-2; D may be TRBD1 (6 bases). Germline V CDR1 and CDR2: PRHDT, FYEKMQ (reference sequence). CDR3 length: 13 amino acids. The V and J ends lost 4 bases and 8 bases respectively, with 14 bases between them. The DNA of the CDR3 is TGTGCCAGCAGCTCAACAGGGTGGCGAGGCTACACCTTC. Translation: CASSSTGWRGYTF.

This CDR3 is CASSSRTGRAETQYF. The CDR3 nucleotides are TGCGCCAGCAGCTCAAGGACAGGGAGGGCAGAGACCCAGTACTTC. V is TRBV5-1 and J is TRBJ2-5; D is perhaps TRBD1 (8 bases). Germline V CDR1 and CDR2: SGHRS, YFSETQ. V was shortened by 3 bases and J by 4 bases, with 16 bases between the two germline ends. The CDR3 loop spans 15 amino acids. Full variable domain (outside the CDR3, taken from reference TRBV5-1 and TRBJ2-5): KAGVTQTPRYLIKTRGQQVTLSCSPISGHRSVSWYQQTPGQGLQFLFEYFSETQRNKGNFPGRFSGRQFSNSRSEMNVSTLELGDSALYLCASSSRTGRAETQYFGPGTRLLVL.

The chain recombines TRBV28 with TRBJ1-5; 7 nucleotides match TRBD1. This CDR3 spans 14 amino acids. Germline CDR1 reads MDHEN; CDR2 reads SYDVKM. V shed 6 bases, J shed 3 bases, and the junction held 5 bases outside the gene matches. The CDR3 DNA reads as TGTGCCAGCAGCCGAACAGGGGCCAATCAGCCCCAGCATTTT. Its protein is CASSRTGANQPQHF.

The rearrangement links TRBV19 to TRBJ2-5, with 9 positions matching TRBD2. There are 13 residues in the CDR3. Per the germline V gene, CDR1 is LNHDA and CDR2 is SQIVND (reference sequence). For the CDR3, the DNA is TGTGTAGACGGGCTAGCGGGGCAAGAGACCCAGTACTTC. Translated, it gives CVDGLAGQETQYF.

The CDR3 DNA follows: TGTGCCTGGCGACGGTCTAGTATGGAGACCCAGTACTTC. Residues: CAWRRSSMETQYF. The gene calls are TRBV30 and TRBJ2-5; D is unresolved. Germline CDR1 and CDR2: GTSNPN and SVGIG (reference sequence). The CDR3 loop spans 13 amino acids. V dropped 5 bases and J dropped 5 bases, with 15 bases sitting between them.

On this clone itself: Only one base separates this from a far larger clonotype, so it likely reflects a read error. The sample carries other DNA sequences with the same CDR3. V gene TRBV11-2 combines with J gene TRBJ2-7; 13 bases are a match to TRBD2. The V gene's germline CDR1 is SGHAT and CDR2 FQNNGV. This CDR3 has 15 residues. V shed 1 base, J shed 3 bases, and the junction held 0 bases outside the gene matches. In nucleotides, the CDR3 is TGTGCCAGCAGCTTAGGGACTAGCGGGAGCTACGAGCAGTACTTC. This sequence encodes CASSLGTSGSYEQYF.

The table lists this clone with a few counts. The chain joins TRBV7-6 to TRBJ1-3, with no clear D. The V gene's germline CDR1 is SGHVS and CDR2 FNYEAQ. This CDR3 is 15 amino acids long. With 5 bases removed from V and 1 base from J, the gap between germline ends came to 12 bases. The DNA of the CDR3 is TGTGCCAGCAGCCCTCAAGCGGGATCTGGAAACACCATATATTTT. Its protein is CASSPQAGSGNTIYF.

The V and J genes are TRBV28 and TRBJ1-2; TRBD1 matches 8 bases. In germline, CDR1 is MDHEN, CDR2 SYDVKM. The trim removed 6 bases at V and 4 bases at J, leaving 10 bases unmatched. This CDR3 is built from 15 residues. CDR3 DNA sequence: TGTGCCAGCAGGATTTCACAGGGGGTGAGCTATGGCTACACCTTC. Protein: CASRISQGVSYGYTF.

This chain uses TRBV30 with TRBJ2-1; 7 bases fit TRBD2. This CDR3 has 21 amino acids. With 0 bases clipped from V and 6 bases from J, the junction kept 26 bases outside the gene matches. Germline V gene lookup returns CDR1 GTSNPN and CDR2 SVGIG (reference sequence). CDR3: CAWSVFKVWSAGEASGNEQFF. The CDR3 DNA reads TGTGCCTGGAGTGTATTTAAGGTGTGGTCGGCGGGGGAAGCATCCGGCAATGAGCAGTTCTTC.

The chain has TRBV7-8 and TRBJ2-7; 8 nucleotides match TRBD1. V lost 2 bases and J lost 4; bases outside the gene matches: 7. The CDR3 loop spans 15 amino acids. CDR1 and CDR2 from the germline V gene are SGHVS and FQNEAQ. CDR3 residues: CASSLTDRARYEQYF. The DNA for the CDR3 is TGTGCCAGCAGCTTAACGGACAGGGCGAGATACGAGCAGTACTTC.

The DNA of the CDR3 is TGCGCCAGCAGCTTGGATGGCGAGCAGTTCTTC. It is translated as CASSLDGEQFF. The V gene is TRBV5-1, the J gene TRBJ2-1; D ambiguous. The CDR3 runs 11 residues. With 0 bases removed from V and 10 bases from J, the gap between germline ends came to 5 bases. Germline V gene sequence: CDR1 SGHRS, CDR2 YFSETQ.

The J gene is TRBJ2-7, the V gene TRBV27; possible D gene TRBD1, 6 bases. This CDR3 contains 14 residues. CDR1 and CDR2 (germline): MNHEY, SMNVEV (reference sequence). The V and J ends lost 2 bases and 3 bases respectively, with 11 bases between them. CDR3 protein: CASSLKSQGYEQYF. CDR3 coding DNA: TGTGCCAGCAGTTTAAAATCACAGGGCTACGAGCAGTACTTC.

CDR3 nucleotide sequence: TGTGCCACCAGCAGAGGTAGGACAGTAGCCACAGATACGCAGTATTTT. It is translated as CATSRGRTVATDTQYF. This chain uses TRBV15 with TRBJ2-3, with D tentatively TRBD1 (6 bases). In germline, CDR1 is LNHNV, CDR2 YYDKDF (reference sequence). The CDR3 is made up of 16 amino acids. Trimming left V 1 base short and J 2 bases short, with 13 bases between.

This clone came up once. The CDR3 loop reads CASSRSLGLAGVAPQETQYF. CDR3 DNA sequence: TGTGCCAGCAGCCGCTCTCTAGGACTAGCGGGAGTGGCACCTCAAGAGACCCAGTACTTC. This chain uses TRBV3-1 (or the pseudogene TRBV3-2) with TRBJ2-5; 13 positions agree with TRBD2. Germline V gene data show CDR1 as LGHDT and CDR2 as YNNKEL (reference sequence). The CDR3 spans 20 residues. Trimming at V came to 4 bases and at J to 2 bases, leaving 16 bases not matched to a gene.

CDR3 loop: CASSQDLNREGAETQYF. CDR3 bases: TGTGCCAGCAGCCAAGATCTGAACAGGGAGGGAGCAGAGACCCAGTACTTC. The chain couples TRBV14 to TRBJ2-5, with D perhaps TRBD2 (7 bases). The V end lost 0 bases, the J end lost 4 bases, and 18 bases lay between the germline ends. CDR3 length: 17 residues. Germline CDR1 reads SGHDN; CDR2 reads FVKESK.

The DNA of the CDR3 is TGTGCCAGCAGCTTTGGAGGGTATACAGATACGCAGTATTTT. Translated, it gives CASSFGGYTDTQYF. The chain is built from TRBV7-3 and TRBJ2-3; D is perhaps TRBD2 (6 bases). Germline V gives CDR1 SGHTA, CDR2 FQGTGA. Trimming shortened V by 3 bases and J by 3 bases, and 10 bases separated the two germline ends. The CDR3 is 14 amino acids.

The CDR3 reads CATSESGYWEQFF. CDR3 nucleotides: TGTGCCACCAGTGAATCAGGGTATTGGGAGCAGTTCTTC. This rearrangement joins TRBV24-1 to TRBJ2-1; possibly TRBD1 for D (5 bases). The CDR3 totals 13 residues. CDR1 and CDR2 from the germline V gene are KGHDR and SFDVKD. With 4 bases removed from V and 10 bases from J, the gap between germline ends came to 13 bases.

The J gene is TRBJ2-3, the V gene TRBV19; 8 bases map to TRBD2. The germline V gene has CDR1 LNHDA and CDR2 SQIVND (reference sequence). V was pared by 10 bases and J by 4 bases, with 4 bases of the junction left unmatched. The CDR3 extends over 12 amino acids. The CDR3, as DNA: TGTGCCACCGGGGGGGCTGCAGATACGCAGTATTTT. Protein product: CATGGAADTQYF.

This clone was counted once. This chain uses TRBV3-1 (or the pseudogene TRBV3-2) with TRBJ2-7; TRBD1 is a possible D gene (5 bases). There are 14 residues in the CDR3. V gave up 1 base and J gave up 4 bases, with 11 bases separating them. Germline CDR1 LGHDT, CDR2 YNNKEL (reference sequence). The CDR3 sequence: CASSQGTGRYEQYF. CDR3 coding DNA: TGTGCCAGCAGCCAAGGCACAGGTCGGTACGAGCAGTACTTC.

The rearrangement uses TRBV19 and TRBJ2-7; TRBD2 matches at 9 bases. With 5 bases clipped from V and 0 bases from J, the junction kept 8 bases outside the gene matches. The CDR3 extends over 16 amino acids. Germline CDR1 LNHDA, CDR2 SQIVND (reference sequence). The CDR3 coding sequence is TGTGCCAGTAGTGTTCAGAGCGGGAGGCCCTCCTACGAGCAGTACTTC. This gives the protein CASSVQSGRPSYEQYF.

This chain connects TRBV27 to TRBJ1-1, with 8 bases lining up with TRBD1. The CDR3 is 14 amino acids. Per germline, CDR1 MNHEY and CDR2 SMNVEV (reference sequence). V shed 4 bases, J shed 0 bases, and the junction held 1 base outside the gene matches. CDR3 loop: CASSWTGMNTEAFF. DNA for the CDR3: TGTGCCAGCAGTTGGACAGGGATGAACACTGAAGCTTTCTTT.

V is TRBV9 and J is TRBJ2-1; 9 positions match TRBD2. Germline trimming cut 3 bases from V and 2 bases from J; bases unmatched to any gene: 3. The CDR3 runs 15 residues. Germline V lookup: CDR1 SGDLS, CDR2 YYNGEE. The CDR3, as DNA: TGTGCCAGCAGCGCGACTAGCGGAACCTACAATGAGCAGTTCTTC. Its protein product is CASSATSGTYNEQFF.

The chain joins TRBV7-9 to TRBJ2-5, with 10 positions matching TRBD1. In germline, CDR1 is SEHNR, CDR2 FQNEAQ (reference sequence). This CDR3 has 16 residues. The V and J ends lost 5 bases and 2 bases, in that order; junction bases with no gene match: 8. As DNA, the CDR3 is TGTGCCAGCAGCCCGTGGACAGGGGGGCGGCAAGAGACCCAGTACTTC. Translation gives CASSPWTGGRQETQYF. Variable domain in full (rest from reference TRBV7-9 and TRBJ2-5): DTGVSQNPRHKITKRGQNVTFRCDPISEHNRLYWYRQTLGQGPEFLTYFQNEAQLEKSRLLSDRFSAERPKGSFSTLEIQRTEQGDSAMYLCASSPWTGGRQETQYFGPGTRLLVL.

The V call is TRBV5-6, the J call TRBJ2-7; a weak D match, TRBD2 (5 bases). Germline lookup yields CDR1 SGHDT and CDR2 YYEEEE. The CDR3 is 16 amino acids. V was shortened by 0 bases and J by 2 bases, with 15 bases between the two germline ends. CDR3: CASSLGTGQLAYEQYF. CDR3 sequence (DNA): TGTGCCAGCAGCTTGGGGACTGGGCAGCTGGCCTACGAGCAGTACTTC. The full variable domain, rest sourced from reference TRBV5-6 and TRBJ2-7, is DAGVTQSPTHLIKTRGQQVTLRCSPKSGHDTVSWYQQALGQGPQFIFQYYEEEERQRGNFPDRFSGHQFPNYSSELNVNALLLGDSALYLCASSLGTGQLAYEQYFGPGTRLTVT.